One and the same sample provided the 15 T cell receptor beta chains below, sequenced in a study of T cell responses to AZD1222 COVID-19 vaccine. TCRdb keeps only in-frame clones here, not all; method: immunoSEQ multiplex PCR. The sample contains about 130,000 clones, over 70% of which appear only once. Specimen: peripheral blood, collected on day 0 of AZD1222 vaccination. These receptors were taken from an adult in good health.

This clone was found once. Germline is not matched at one junction end, which may reflect a read error. V is TRBV7-9 and J is TRBJ2-1; either TRBD1 or TRBD2 may fit D (5 bases each). The CDR3 consists of 12 residues. The germline V gene encodes CDR1 SEHNR and CDR2 FQNEAQ (reference sequence). The DNA for the CDR3 is TGTGCCAGCAGCTTACAGGGACGGTCCGTGCTCTTC. Its translation: CASSLQGRSVLF.

The chain links TRBV11-3 to TRBJ2-1; possibly TRBD2 for D (5 bases). Germline CDR1 SGHNT, CDR2 YENEEA. Trimming removed 3 bases from V and 7 bases from J, with 16 bases in between. CDR3 length: 15 residues. Here the CDR3 reads CASSFLAEGVNEQFF. The DNA for the CDR3 is TGTGCCAGCAGCTTCCTAGCAGAAGGCGTTAATGAGCAGTTCTTC.

The chain couples TRBV3-1 (or the pseudogene TRBV3-2) to TRBJ2-1, with 10 positions matching TRBD1. The CDR3 is made up of 15 amino acids. Germline loops: CDR1 LGHDT, CDR2 YNNKEL (reference sequence). With 4 bases clipped from V and 4 bases from J, the junction kept 4 bases outside the gene matches. CDR3 bases: TGTGCCAGCAGCCCACGACAGGGGGCGTACAATGAGCAGTTCTTC. It encodes CASSPRQGAYNEQFF.

The CDR3 DNA reads as TGCGCCAGCGGAAGGACAGGGCGGACTGAGGACAATGAGCAGTTCTTC. Translating it yields CASGRTGRTEDNEQFF. V and J are TRBV5-1 and TRBJ2-1, with TRBD1 identical over 8 bases. V gave up 7 bases and J gave up 5 bases; unmatched junction bases: 14. The germline CDR1 and CDR2 sequences are SGHRS and YFSETQ. The CDR3 contains 16 residues.

The rearrangement joins TRBV27 to TRBJ2-5; 7 bases align to TRBD2. Trimming at V came to 4 bases and at J to 4 bases, leaving 3 bases not matched to a gene. The germline V gene encodes CDR1 MNHEY and CDR2 SMNVEV (reference sequence). The CDR3 contains 13 residues. CDR3 sequence (DNA): TGTGCCAGCAGTTGGGGGGGAGGAGAGACCCAGTACTTC. Residues: CASSWGGGETQYF.

The genes are TRBV18 and TRBJ1-1; maybe TRBD1 (6 bases). CDR1 is KGHSH, CDR2 LQKENI, per germline. With 4 bases removed from V and 2 bases from J, the gap between germline ends came to 11 bases. This CDR3 has 14 residues. CDR3: CASSRRDTNTEAFF. CDR3 coding DNA: TGTGCCAGCTCACGACGGGACACTAACACTGAAGCTTTCTTT.

This sequence joins TRBV28 and TRBJ1-2, with a possible D match to TRBD1 (6 bases). The CDR3 consists of 15 residues. V shed 2 bases and J shed 3 bases, with 13 bases lying between them. CDR1 MDHEN and CDR2 SYDVKM come from the germline V gene. The DNA of the CDR3 is TGTGCCAGCAGTTTAGGGGGGCCCCTAGACTATGGCTACACCTTC. It is translated as CASSLGGPLDYGYTF.

This sequence joins TRBV28 and TRBJ2-3; 15 positions match TRBD2. Germline CDR1 reads MDHEN; CDR2 reads SYDVKM. J gave up 6 bases and V 4 bases, and 5 bases lay outside the gene matches. The CDR3 covers 16 residues. The CDR3, as DNA: TGTGCCAGCAGTTCCCCCGGGACTAGCGGGAGGGATACGCAGTATTTT. Its translation is CASSSPGTSGRDTQYF.

In its sample, this clone was seen a few times. V is TRBV15 and J is TRBJ1-4; 8 positions agree with TRBD1. The trim removed 6 bases at V and 2 bases at J, leaving 5 bases unmatched. CDR3 length: 15 amino acids. Germline CDR1 reads LNHNV; CDR2 reads YYDKDF (reference sequence). The CDR3 DNA is TGTGCCACCAGTACTCAGGGGGCGACTAATGAAAAACTGTTTTTT. Translated, it gives CATSTQGATNEKLFF.

The chain employs TRBV18 and TRBJ1-5; D is unclear. The germline gives CDR1 KGHSH, CDR2 LQKENI. The germline V and J ends were trimmed by 6 bases and 2 bases, with 11 bases remaining between them. The CDR3 consists of 14 residues. DNA of the CDR3: TGTGCCAGCTCCCCAAATAGAGGCAATCAGCCCCAGCATTTT. Protein product: CASSPNRGNQPQHF.

The J gene is TRBJ2-3, the V gene TRBV28, with 10 bases identical to TRBD2. The germline gives CDR1 MDHEN, CDR2 SYDVKM. V gave up 4 bases and J gave up 1 base; unmatched junction bases: 5. This CDR3 region has 16 residues. The CDR3 spells CASSSATSGGTDTQYF. The CDR3 region has the DNA TGTGCCAGCAGTTCAGCAACTAGCGGGGGCACAGATACGCAGTATTTT.

The rearrangement uses TRBV5-4 and TRBJ2-3; D is tentatively TRBD1 or TRBD2 (6 bases each). Per germline, CDR1 SGHNT and CDR2 YYREEE (reference sequence). The CDR3 contains 16 residues. The V and J ends lost 0 bases and 6 bases respectively, with 17 bases between them. CDR3 residues: CASSLAGAGGRDTQYF. The CDR3 coding sequence is TGTGCCAGCAGCTTGGCCGGGGCCGGGGGCCGGGATACGCAGTATTTT.

This rearrangement joins TRBV28 to TRBJ1-5, with D hard to call. The CDR3 spans 13 residues. V lost 8 bases, J lost 2 bases, and 10 bases lay in between. The germline V gene encodes CDR1 MDHEN and CDR2 SYDVKM. CDR3 sequence (DNA): TGTGCCAGCCGGGTTGCTCGCAATCAGCCCCAGCATTTT. Its translation: CASRVARNQPQHF.

V is TRBV12-3 or TRBV12-4 and J is TRBJ1-2; D call uncertain. CDR3 length: 13 amino acids. V was trimmed by 2 bases and J by 6 bases, leaving 10 bases between them. CDR3 DNA: TGTGCCAGCAGTTTATTAGTCAAGAATGGCTACACCTTC. Residues: CASSLLVKNGYTF.

This rearrangement joins TRBV28 to TRBJ1-1; maybe TRBD1 (5 bases). The germline CDR1 and CDR2 sequences are MDHEN and SYDVKM. This CDR3 region has 15 residues. V gave up 0 bases and J gave up 5 bases, with 13 bases separating them. Written as DNA, the CDR3 is TGTGCCAGCAGTTTATGGGGCGGCGAGGGGACTGAAGCTTTCTTT. This encodes CASSLWGGEGTEAFF. The whole variable domain, filled in from reference TRBV28 and TRBJ1-1, reads DVKVTQSSRYLVKRTGEKVFLECVQDMDHENMFWYRQDPGLGLRLIYFSYDVKMKEKGDIPEGYSVSREKKERFSLILESASTNQTSMYLCASSLWGGEGTEAFFGQGTRLTVV.